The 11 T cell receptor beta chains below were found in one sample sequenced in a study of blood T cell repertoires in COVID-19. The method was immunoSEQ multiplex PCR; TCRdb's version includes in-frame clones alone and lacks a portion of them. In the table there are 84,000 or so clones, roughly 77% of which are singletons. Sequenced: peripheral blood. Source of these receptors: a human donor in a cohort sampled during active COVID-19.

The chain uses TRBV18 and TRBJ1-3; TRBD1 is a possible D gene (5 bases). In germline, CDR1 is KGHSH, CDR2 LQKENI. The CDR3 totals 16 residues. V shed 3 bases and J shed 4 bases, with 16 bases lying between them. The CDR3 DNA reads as TGTGCCAGCTCACCTTCCGACAGCGCGACCGGAAACACCATATATTTT. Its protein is CASSPSDSATGNTIYF.

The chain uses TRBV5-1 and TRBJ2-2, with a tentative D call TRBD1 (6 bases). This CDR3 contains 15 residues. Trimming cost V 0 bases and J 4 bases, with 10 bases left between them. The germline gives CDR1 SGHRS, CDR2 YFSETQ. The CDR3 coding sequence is TGCGCCAGCAGCTTGGCGGGACAATCCACCGGGGAGCTGTTTTTT. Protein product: CASSLAGQSTGELFF.

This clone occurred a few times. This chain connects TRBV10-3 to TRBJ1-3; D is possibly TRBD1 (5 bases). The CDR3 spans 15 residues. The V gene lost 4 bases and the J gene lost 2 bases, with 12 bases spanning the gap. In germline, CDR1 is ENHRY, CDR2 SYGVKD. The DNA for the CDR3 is TGTGCCATCAGTGTAACAGGCATCCCTGGAAACACCATATATTTT. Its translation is CAISVTGIPGNTIYF.

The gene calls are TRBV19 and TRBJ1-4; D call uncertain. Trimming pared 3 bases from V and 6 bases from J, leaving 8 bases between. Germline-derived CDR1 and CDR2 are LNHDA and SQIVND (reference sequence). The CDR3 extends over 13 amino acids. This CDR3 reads CASSIDYDEKLFF. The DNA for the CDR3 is TGTGCCAGTAGTATTGACTACGATGAAAAACTGTTTTTT.

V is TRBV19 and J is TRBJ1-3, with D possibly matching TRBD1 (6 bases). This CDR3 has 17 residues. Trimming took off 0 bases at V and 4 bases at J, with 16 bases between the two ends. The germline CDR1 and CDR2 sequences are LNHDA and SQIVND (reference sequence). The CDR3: CASSIEGAAGRGNTIYF. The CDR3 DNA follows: TGTGCCAGTAGTATAGAGGGGGCGGCAGGGCGAGGAAACACCATATATTTT. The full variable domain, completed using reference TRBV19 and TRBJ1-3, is DGGITQSPKYLFRKEGQNVTLSCEQNLNHDAMYWYRQDPGQGLRLIYYSQIVNDFQKGDIAEGYSVSREKKESFPLTVTSAQKNPTAFYLCASSIEGAAGRGNTIYFGEGSWLTVV.

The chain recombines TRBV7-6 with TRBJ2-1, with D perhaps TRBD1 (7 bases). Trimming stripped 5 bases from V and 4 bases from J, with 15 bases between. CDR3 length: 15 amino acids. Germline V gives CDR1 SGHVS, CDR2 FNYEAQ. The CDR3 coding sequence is TGTGCCAGCAGCCTGGGTCCAGGGGGGTACAATGAGCAGTTCTTC. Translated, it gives CASSLGPGGYNEQFF.

Written as DNA, the CDR3 is TGTGCCAGCAGTTACGACAGGGGGCGTAACTATGGCTACACCTTC. Protein product: CASSYDRGRNYGYTF. The chain joins TRBV6-5 to TRBJ1-2; 10 nucleotides line up with TRBD1. The CDR3 runs to 15 residues. From germline, CDR1 is MNHEY and CDR2 SVGAGI. V shed 2 bases, J shed 1 base, and the junction held 1 base outside the gene matches.

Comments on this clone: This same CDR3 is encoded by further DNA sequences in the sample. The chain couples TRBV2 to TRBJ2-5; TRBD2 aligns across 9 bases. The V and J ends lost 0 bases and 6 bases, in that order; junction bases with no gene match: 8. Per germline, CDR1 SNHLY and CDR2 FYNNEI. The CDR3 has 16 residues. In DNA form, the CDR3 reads TGTGCCAGCAGTGAAGCGGTCCTAGCGGGGAAACAGACCCAGTACTTC. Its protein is CASSEAVLAGKQTQYF.

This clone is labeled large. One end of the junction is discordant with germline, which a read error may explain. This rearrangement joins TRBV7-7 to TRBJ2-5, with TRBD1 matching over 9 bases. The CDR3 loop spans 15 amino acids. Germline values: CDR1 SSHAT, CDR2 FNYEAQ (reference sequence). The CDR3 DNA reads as TGTGCTAGCAGCTTCACAGGGGGCGCGGGTGAGACCCAGTACTTC. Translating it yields CASSFTGGAGETQYF.

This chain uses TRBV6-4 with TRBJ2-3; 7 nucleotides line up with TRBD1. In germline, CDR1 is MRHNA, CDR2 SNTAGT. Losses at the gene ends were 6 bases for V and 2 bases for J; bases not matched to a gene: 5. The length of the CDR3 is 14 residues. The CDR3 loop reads CASRRDSNTDTQYF. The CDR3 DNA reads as TGTGCCAGCAGAAGGGACAGCAACACAGATACGCAGTATTTT.

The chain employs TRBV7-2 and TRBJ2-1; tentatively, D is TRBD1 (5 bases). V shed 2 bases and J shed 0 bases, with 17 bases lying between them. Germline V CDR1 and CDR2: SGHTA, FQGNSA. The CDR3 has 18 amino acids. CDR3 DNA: TGTGCCAGCAGCTTATCAGGGTTGGGAATAAGCTCCTACAATGAGCAGTTCTTC. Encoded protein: CASSLSGLGISSYNEQFF. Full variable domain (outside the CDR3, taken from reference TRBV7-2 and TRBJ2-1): GAGVSQSPSNKVTEKGKDVELRCDPISGHTALYWYRQSLGQGLEFLIYFQGNSAPDKSGLPSDRFSAERTGGSVSTLTIQRTQQEDSAVYLCASSLSGLGISSYNEQFFGPGTRLTVL.